These T cell receptor beta chains were read from a single sample in a study of blood T cells in healthy people across ages. TCRdb re-derived calls from the 5' RACE reads in MiXCR, one entry per CDR3 protein. The sample has hundreds of thousands of distinct CDR3 sequences; approximately 40% are singletons. Input material: blood. Every receptor here comes from a man older than 75 in good health. CDR3s include the opening cysteine and the closing phenylalanine or tryptophan. A D gene is named only where the DNA matches it firmly. For some rows the clone size is stated as once, few or many, or as a class when expanded; others skip it.

V,size,length,J,D,DNA,CDR3
TRBV7-9,few,13,TRBJ1-6,-,TGTGCCAGCAGCTTAGCGACGGGTTCACCCCTCCACTTT,CASSLATGSPLHF
TRBV25-1,-,16,TRBJ1-4,TRBD1,TGTGCCAGCAGTGGAGACAGGGGAGCAACTAATGAAAAACTGTTTTTT,CASSGDRGATNEKLFF
TRBV6-1,-,17,TRBJ2-5,TRBD2,TGTGCCAGCAGTAGGGGTTTACGGGGGGGCTTCTATGAGACCCAGTACTTC,CASSRGLRGGFYETQYF
TRBV7-9,many,13,TRBJ1-1,-,TGTGCCAGCCTCGCCAGGAGCAACACTGAAGCTTTCTTT,CASLARSNTEAFF
TRBV25-1,-,14,TRBJ1-1,-,TGTGCCAGCAGTGACCACCGGGCGAACACTGAAGCTTTCTTT,CASSDHRANTEAFF
TRBV29-1,-,12,TRBJ2-7,-,TGCAGCGTTGGGGGGAAGGGGCGCGAGCAGTACTTC,CSVGGKGREQYF
TRBV27,-,17,TRBJ1-6,TRBD1,TGTGCCAGCACCCACAGGATGTGGGGACAGGATAATTCACCCCTCCACTTT,CASTHRMWGQDNSPLHF
TRBV9,-,17,TRBJ2-1,-,TGTGCCAGCAGCGTTTCCGGGGGCACGGCCTCCTACAATGAGCAGTTCTTC,CASSVSGGTASYNEQFF
TRBV13,-,15,TRBJ2-3,TRBD1,TGTGCCAGCAGCTCCGGACAGGGTAGGGCAGATACGCAGTATTTT,CASSSGQGRADTQYF
TRBV29-1,many,14,TRBJ2-5,TRBD2,TGCAGCGTTGCCCCCGGGGGGGTCGGAGAGACCCAGTACTTC,CSVAPGGVGETQYF
TRBV11-3,-,14,TRBJ2-1,-,TGTGCCAGCACCCTCGGGGCAGGGAACAATGAGCAGTTCTTC,CASTLGAGNNEQFF
TRBV7-9,-,14,TRBJ1-1,-,TGTGCCAGCAGCTATTCGACTACGGGTACTGAAGCTTTCTTT,CASSYSTTGTEAFF
TRBV18,once,13,TRBJ2-3,-,TGTGCCAGCTCACCAGATAGTGCAGATACGCAGTATTTT,CASSPDSADTQYF
TRBV28,-,17,TRBJ2-3,TRBD2,TGTGCCAGCAGTTTACGGGGACTAGCGGCTTACACAGATACGCAGTATTTT,CASSLRGLAAYTDTQYF
TRBV6-2/TRBV6-3,-,11,TRBJ2-7,-,TGTGCCAGCAGTAATGGGGTCGAGCAGTACTTC,CASSNGVEQYF
TRBV7-2,many,16,TRBJ2-3,TRBD2,TGTGCCAGCAGCTTACCACTAGCGGGGGGAACAGATACGCAGTATTTT,CASSLPLAGGTDTQYF
TRBV2,many,15,TRBJ2-4,TRBD1,TGTGCCAGCACCCCCCGGGACAGGGATGATCACATTCAGTACTTC,CASTPRDRDDHIQYF
TRBV20-1,few,17,TRBJ2-1,TRBD2,TGCAGTGCTAGTGGGGAGAGCGGAAGGGACTACTACAATGAGCAGTTCTTC,CSASGESGRDYYNEQFF
TRBV27,-,15,TRBJ2-1,-,TGTGCCAGCAGGGGGCCTGGGGGGTTGTACAATGAGCAGTTCTTC,CASRGPGGLYNEQFF
TRBV5-1,-,14,TRBJ2-1,TRBD2,TGCGCCAGCAGCTTGGATTCGGGGGGGGATGAGCAGTTCTTC,CASSLDSGGDEQFF
TRBV5-1,-,16,TRBJ2-1,-,TGCGCCAGCAGCTTGGTCCGTGGGGTCTCCTACAATGAGCAGTTCTTC,CASSLVRGVSYNEQFF
TRBV6-2/TRBV6-3,-,15,TRBJ2-7,-,TGTGCCAGCAGTTACTCCGAACGGAGGCCCTGCGAGCAGTACTTC,CASSYSERRPCEQYF
TRBV25-1,few,17,TRBJ2-3,TRBD1,TGTGCCAGCAGTGCAAATCGACAGGGGGTTTCCACAGATACGCAGTATTTT,CASSANRQGVSTDTQYF
TRBV4-1,-,17,TRBJ2-3,-,TGCGCCAGCAGCCAGGACCGGGGGTTCGTAGGGACAGATACGCAGTATTTT,CASSQDRGFVGTDTQYF
TRBV7-2,-,16,TRBJ2-2,-,TGTGCCAGCAGCTCCCGTTTAGGGACTTTAACCGGGGAGCTGTTTTTT,CASSSRLGTLTGELFF
TRBV5-1,-,16,TRBJ2-1,TRBD2,TGCGCCAGCAGCCCGGGACTAGCGGGGGGGCACGATGAGCAGTTCTTC,CASSPGLAGGHDEQFF
TRBV9,-,12,TRBJ1-1,-,TGTGCCAGCAGCAACAGGAACACTGAAGCTTTCTTT,CASSNRNTEAFF
TRBV20-1,-,15,TRBJ2-7,-,TGCAGTGCTAGAGGGGCAGGGACGAACTCCTACGAGCAGTACTTC,CSARGAGTNSYEQYF
TRBV20-1,few,16,TRBJ2-2,-,TGCAGTGCTAGAGTCCTGCAGGGTATCGACACCGGGGAGCTGTTTTTT,CSARVLQGIDTGELFF
TRBV7-9,-,14,TRBJ2-5,-,TGTGCCAGCAGCTTAGGGGAAGTGTTGGAGACCCAGTACTTC,CASSLGEVLETQYF
TRBV12-3/TRBV12-4,once,16,TRBJ2-3,-,TGTGCCAGCAGTTCCCCCCCCGGACAACGCACAGATACGCAGTATTTT,CASSSPPGQRTDTQYF
TRBV15,-,13,TRBJ1-2,-,TGTGCCACCAGCCCCGGGGTTGACTATGGCTACACCTTC,CATSPGVDYGYTF
TRBV7-2,-,14,TRBJ2-7,TRBD2,TGTGCCAGCAGCCCCAGGGACTACAGCTACGAGCAGTACTTC,CASSPRDYSYEQYF
TRBV25-1,-,14,TRBJ2-5,-,TGTGCCAGCAGTAATGCGGGGGCAGGGGAGACCCAGTACTTC,CASSNAGAGETQYF
TRBV5-6,-,11,TRBJ2-1,-,TGTGCCAGCAGCGCTTGGAATGAGCAGTTCTTC,CASSAWNEQFF
TRBV7-2,-,17,TRBJ2-7,TRBD2,TGTGCCAGCAGCACCGGGACTAGCGGGATGAGCTCCTACGAGCAGTACTTC,CASSTGTSGMSSYEQYF
TRBV6-6,-,14,TRBJ1-2,TRBD1,TGTGCCAGCAGTGGGACAGGGAATAACTATGGCTACACCTTC,CASSGTGNNYGYTF
TRBV29-1,-,13,TRBJ2-7,TRBD2,TGCAGCGTTCGAGGACTAGCGGACGGCGAGCAGTACTTC,CSVRGLADGEQYF